Listed here are 27 T cell receptor beta chains from one sample, sequenced in a study of cytomegalovirus exposure and HLA in healthy donors. Primers for the PCR totalled 60 Vbeta and 13 Jbeta. The repertoire was sequenced with immunoSEQ multiplex PCR; TCRdb's copy has only in-frame clones and lacks some. The sample records roughly 140,000 clones, 75% to 80% being singletons. Sequenced sample: PBMCs. These receptors all stem from a male donor in good health and CMV-seronegative.

This sequence joins TRBV27 and TRBJ2-1, with 8 bases aligning to TRBD1. From germline, CDR1 is MNHEY and CDR2 SMNVEV (reference sequence). The CDR3 consists of 17 residues. V shed 7 bases and J 5 bases; nucleotides not matched to a gene: 16. This CDR3 reads CASTPRTGTGIHNEQFF. As DNA, the CDR3 is TGTGCCAGCACTCCCAGAACCGGGACAGGCATCCACAATGAGCAGTTCTTC.

The chain combines TRBV12-5 with TRBJ1-1, with D possibly TRBD1 on 5 matching bases. There are 15 residues in the CDR3. V lost 1 base and J 3 bases, leaving 12 bases between the germline ends. Germline CDR1 and CDR2: LGHNT and FRNRAP. In DNA, the CDR3 is TGTGCTAGTGGTTTGGGGGGCGGGAAAGACACTGAAGCTTTCTTT. Protein sequence: CASGLGGGKDTEAFF.

This rearrangement joins TRBV7-2 to TRBJ1-5, with D possibly being TRBD1 (5 bases). The CDR3 has 17 amino acids. The V gene's germline CDR1 is SGHTA and CDR2 FQGNSA. V lost 5 bases, J lost 0 bases, and 17 bases lay in between. The CDR3 DNA sequence: TGTGCCAGCAGCCTACGGGGGTCCTCCTATAGCAATCAGCCCCAGCATTTT. This encodes CASSLRGSSYSNQPQHF.

The V and J genes are TRBV6-1 and TRBJ2-1; TRBD2 aligns across 15 bases. Germline trimming cut 3 bases from V and 0 bases from J; bases unmatched to any gene: 3. The CDR3 extends over 18 amino acids. CDR1 is MNHNS and CDR2 is SASEGT in the germline V gene. The CDR3 DNA sequence: TGTGCCAGCAGTGACGGGACTAGCGGGAGGAGCTCCTACAATGAGCAGTTCTTC. Its protein product is CASSDGTSGRSSYNEQFF.

The chain carries TRBV5-1 and TRBJ2-5, with 8 positions matching TRBD1. The J call may not be correct, given that the DNA end is closer to TRBJ2-7. There are 15 residues in the CDR3. Germline V gives CDR1 SGHRS, CDR2 YFSETQ. The CDR3 spells CASSYPGQVHYEQYF. As DNA, the CDR3 is TGCGCCAGCAGTTATCCGGGACAGGTACACTACGAGCAGTACTTC.

V gene TRBV9 combines with J gene TRBJ2-2; D unresolved. The length of the CDR3 is 15 residues. Germline CDR1 is SGDLS and CDR2 is YYNGEE. The V and J ends lost 0 bases and 6 bases respectively, with 12 bases between them. The CDR3 is CASSVGVKTAGELFF. CDR3 bases: TGTGCCAGCAGCGTAGGAGTCAAAACGGCCGGGGAGCTGTTTTTT.

This clone was seen a few times. The chain combines TRBV7-9 with TRBJ2-1; 12 positions match TRBD1. The length of the CDR3 is 19 residues. The germline V gene has CDR1 SEHNR and CDR2 FQNEAQ (reference sequence). The J segment lost 2 bases and the V segment lost 1 base, leaving 9 bases of the junction unmatched. The CDR3 DNA reads as TGTGCCAGCAGCTTAGTGGGACAGGGGGCGACCCTGCCCTACAATGAGCAGTTCTTC. This codes for CASSLVGQGATLPYNEQFF.

This chain joins TRBV6-1 and TRBJ2-7; perhaps TRBD1 as D (5 bases). Germline loops: CDR1 MNHNS, CDR2 SASEGT. V lost 6 bases to trimming and J lost 4 bases, with 13 bases between them. The CDR3 covers 13 residues. The CDR3 nucleotides are TGTGCCAGCAGGCACAGGCCTCTTTACGAGCAGTACTTC. This sequence encodes CASRHRPLYEQYF.

V usage is TRBV4-1 and J usage is TRBJ1-2; 8 bases line up with TRBD1. Germline loops: CDR1 MGHRA, CDR2 YSYEKL. This CDR3 is 15 amino acids long. Trimming cost V 0 bases and J 8 bases; bases outside gene matches: 8. This CDR3 reads CASSQDGQGARGYTF. DNA for the CDR3: TGCGCCAGCAGCCAAGACGGCCAGGGGGCGAGGGGCTACACCTTC.

This clone appeared a single time. The chain combines TRBV7-3 with TRBJ2-5; D gene ambiguous. Germline V gene data show CDR1 as SGHTA and CDR2 as FQGTGA. This CDR3 has 13 residues. V gave up 0 bases and J gave up 5 bases, with 7 bases separating them. This CDR3 reads CASSLTGYETQYF. The CDR3 DNA follows: TGTGCCAGCAGCTTAACCGGTTATGAGACCCAGTACTTC.

The chain joins TRBV6-5 to TRBJ2-7; 10 bases fit TRBD1. CDR1 and CDR2 (germline): MNHEY, SVGAGI. The CDR3 covers 16 residues. With V trimmed by 2 bases and J by 1 base, 5 bases remained unmatched. CDR3 bases: TGTGCCAGCAGTTACCTCGGGGACAGGGGTTCCTACGAGCAGTACTTC. Amino acid sequence: CASSYLGDRGSYEQYF.

The CDR3 coding sequence is TGTGCCAGCAGTTACTCTCAGGTAAACACTGAAGCTTTCTTT. It is translated as CASSYSQVNTEAFF. The chain is built from TRBV6-5 and TRBJ1-1; the D is unclear. The germline CDR1 and CDR2 sequences are MNHEY and SVGAGI. The V end lost 0 bases, the J end lost 2 bases, and 7 bases lay between the germline ends. This CDR3 contains 14 residues.

Here the CDR3 reads CASSVAGGLGGELFF. CDR3 DNA sequence: TGTGCCAGCAGCGTAGCGGGGGGCCTCGGCGGGGAGCTGTTTTTT. The chain employs TRBV9 and TRBJ2-2, with D maybe TRBD2 (7 bases). The germline CDR1 and CDR2 sequences are SGDLS and YYNGEE. CDR3 length equals 15 residues. Trimming stripped 0 bases from V and 7 bases from J, with 13 bases between.

Here the CDR3 DNA reads TGTGCCAGCAGCCCGACATTCTACGAGCAGTACTTC. Its protein product is CASSPTFYEQYF. The chain combines TRBV6-5 with TRBJ2-7; no definite D call. This CDR3 has 12 amino acids. The V gene's germline CDR1 is MNHEY and CDR2 SVGAGI. The V end was cut by 6 bases, the J end by 3 bases, with 9 bases between.

This clone was counted between two and nine times. The chain recombines TRBV19 with TRBJ2-2; tentatively, D is TRBD1 (6 bases). V was cut by 5 bases and J by 1 base, with 8 bases left in between. CDR1 and CDR2 from the germline V gene are LNHDA and SQIVND (reference sequence). There are 14 residues in the CDR3. CDR3 nucleotides: TGTGCCAGTAGTGACAGGCGGAACACCGGGGAGCTGTTTTTT. As protein: CASSDRRNTGELFF. The variable domain in full, with the rest retrieved from reference TRBV19 and TRBJ2-2, is DGGITQSPKYLFRKEGQNVTLSCEQNLNHDAMYWYRQDPGQGLRLIYYSQIVNDFQKGDIAEGYSVSREKKESFPLTVTSAQKNPTAFYLCASSDRRNTGELFFGEGSRLTVL.

This rearrangement joins TRBV10-3 to TRBJ1-1; D not resolved. The V and J ends lost 0 bases and 1 base respectively, with 9 bases between them. The CDR3 contains 15 residues. Germline lookup yields CDR1 ENHRY and CDR2 SYGVKD. The CDR3 bases are TGTGCCATCAGTGAGTCCTATTTAGAGAACACTGAAGCTTTCTTT. Translation gives CAISESYLENTEAFF.

This clone was seen only once. The chain uses TRBV18 and TRBJ1-1; possible D gene TRBD1, 5 bases. The CDR3 spans 13 residues. V lost 5 bases, J lost 4 bases, and 11 bases lay in between. Per the germline V gene, CDR1 is KGHSH and CDR2 is LQKENI. CDR3 residues: CASSIREGTEAFF. The CDR3 DNA reads as TGTGCCAGCTCAATCAGGGAGGGCACTGAAGCTTTCTTT.

The rearrangement uses TRBV27 and TRBJ1-2; 7 nucleotides agree with TRBD1. This CDR3 has 14 amino acids. Losses at the gene ends were 3 bases for V and 5 bases for J; bases not matched to a gene: 6. Germline V lookup: CDR1 MNHEY, CDR2 SMNVEV (reference sequence). CDR3 sequence reads: CASSLKGGSYGYTF. CDR3 bases: TGTGCCAGCAGTTTGAAAGGGGGCTCTTATGGCTACACCTTC.

This clone turned up a few times. CDR3 loop: CASRFFRDRDHEQYF. In DNA form, the CDR3 reads TGTGCCAGCAGATTTTTCCGGGACAGGGACCACGAGCAGTACTTC. The chain carries TRBV6-7 and TRBJ2-5; the match to TRBD1 covers 9 bases. The J call could be wrong; TRBJ2-7 is a better fit for the DNA end. TRBV6-7 is recorded as an ORF, its role being uncertain. The CDR3 loop spans 15 amino acids.

V and J are TRBV9 and TRBJ2-2; 10 bases map to TRBD2. J was trimmed by 4 bases and V by 0 bases; bases with no gene match: 3. CDR3 length: 16 amino acids. CDR1 SGDLS and CDR2 YYNGEE come from the germline V gene. The CDR3 sequence: CASSVGPSGSTGELFF. Here the CDR3 DNA reads TGTGCCAGCAGCGTAGGGCCTAGCGGGAGCACCGGGGAGCTGTTTTTT.

This clone has a single count. The chain combines TRBV5-4 with TRBJ1-2; the D is unclear. V dropped 0 bases and J dropped 8 bases, with 17 bases sitting between them. CDR1 and CDR2 from the germline V gene are SGHNT and YYREEE (reference sequence). The length of the CDR3 is 15 residues. CDR3 sequence: CASSLGLSSEWGYTF. The CDR3 nucleotides are TGTGCCAGCAGCTTGGGTTTAAGCTCCGAGTGGGGCTACACCTTC.

The chain combines TRBV4-1 with TRBJ2-7, with a tentative D call TRBD1 (6 bases). Trimming pared 0 bases from V and 1 base from J, leaving 13 bases between. Germline CDR1 reads MGHRA; CDR2 reads YSYEKL. This CDR3 contains 16 residues. The CDR3 DNA reads as TGCGCCAGCAGCCAAGAACCTGACAGGAGATCCTACGAGCAGTACTTC. As protein: CASSQEPDRRSYEQYF.

The V and J genes are TRBV4-1 and TRBJ1-5, with 11 bases fitting TRBD1. Losses at the gene ends were 1 base for V and 2 bases for J; bases not matched to a gene: 13. The length of the CDR3 is 20 residues. Germline CDR1 reads MGHRA; CDR2 reads YSYEKL. The CDR3, as DNA: TGCGCCAGCAGCCAAGTGCCTTTCGGACAGGGGGCCAGGGGCAATCAGCCCCAGCATTTT. This translates into CASSQVPFGQGARGNQPQHF.

The chain links TRBV2 to TRBJ2-2, with TRBD1 matching over 9 bases. With V trimmed by 3 bases and J by 0 bases, 2 bases remained unmatched. Germline V gene data show CDR1 as SNHLY and CDR2 as FYNNEI. The CDR3 is 16 amino acids. Here the CDR3 reads CASSERDRANTGELFF. CDR3 nucleotides: TGTGCCAGCAGTGAGAGGGACAGGGCGAACACCGGGGAGCTGTTTTTT.

The rearrangement uses TRBV7-2 and TRBJ2-7; perhaps TRBD2 as D (6 bases). CDR1 is SGHTA, CDR2 FQGNSA, per germline. Trimming removed 5 bases from V and 1 base from J, with 15 bases in between. The CDR3 has 15 residues. The CDR3 coding sequence is TGTGCCAGCAGCGGTGCGGGATTTCCATCCTACGAGCAGTACTTC. Protein sequence: CASSGAGFPSYEQYF.

The J gene is TRBJ1-6, the V gene TRBV11-3; D is undetermined. V was cut by 2 bases and J by 9 bases, with 11 bases left in between. Germline CDR1 reads SGHNT; CDR2 reads YENEEA. The CDR3 is 14 amino acids. The CDR3 region is CASSLSVIGSPLHF. The CDR3 bases are TGTGCCAGCAGCTTAAGCGTCATTGGTTCACCCCTCCACTTT. Full variable domain (remainder filled in from reference TRBV11-3 and TRBJ1-6): EAGVVQSPRYKIIEKKQPVAFWCNPISGHNTLYWYLQNLGQGPELLIRYENEEAVDDSQLPKDRFSAERLKGVDSTLKIQPAELGDSAVYLCASSLSVIGSPLHFGNGTRLTVT.

This chain connects TRBV5-1 to TRBJ2-7; 10 bases are a match to TRBD1. This CDR3 comprises 16 residues. V shed 4 bases, J shed 4 bases, and the junction held 11 bases outside the gene matches. CDR1 is SGHRS, CDR2 YFSETQ, per germline. CDR3 sequence: CASSLGGTGDGYEQYF. In DNA form, the CDR3 reads TGCGCCAGCAGCCTGGGGGGGACAGGGGATGGGTACGAGCAGTACTTC.